The sequence of this T cell receptor (beta chain) was determined in a study of cytotoxic CD8 clonotypes in ibrutinib-treated CLL. Only in-frame clones appear in the TCRdb table, and some are missing; sequencing was by immunoSEQ multiplex PCR. The table includes roughly 56,000 clones, approximately 71% detected once. This clone has only a few counts. Trimming stripped 4 bases from V and 2 bases from J, with 4 bases between. The length of the CDR3 is 12 residues. The germline CDR1 and CDR2 sequences are MGHDK and SYGVNS. The sample was PBMCs, taken after 12 months of ibrutinib treatment. The sequence was collected from a human donor with chronic lymphocytic leukemia. The V call is TRBV25-1, the J call TRBJ2-3; D gene ambiguous. CDR3 bases: TGTGCCAGCAGTGGGTACACAGATACGCAGTATTTT. This gives the protein CASSGYTDTQYF.